This is a list of T cell receptor beta chains from one sample in a study of blood T cell repertoires in COVID-19. Clones were read by immunoSEQ multiplex PCR, and TCRdb kept only the in-frame ones, dropping some. The table records roughly 230,000 clones, around nine tenths of them present only once. The sample comprised peripheral blood. Every receptor here comes from a man aged 25 to 40 with COVID-19, enrolled during active disease. Each CDR3 is given with its conserved first and last residue. A D gene is named only where the DNA matches it firmly. Only some rows state a clone size, as once, few, many or a class for expanded clones.

length,V,J,D,size,CDR3,DNA
13,TRBV6-2/TRBV6-3,TRBJ1-1,TRBD1,.,CASSYGTGTEAFF,TGTGCCAGCAGTTACGGGACAGGCACTGAAGCTTTCTTT
13,TRBV12-3/TRBV12-4,TRBJ1-1,.,.,CASSFGWDTEAFF,TGTGCCAGCAGTTTCGGGTGGGACACTGAAGCTTTCTTT
13,TRBV11-2,TRBJ2-7,.,.,CASSTERLAEQYF,TGTGCCAGCAGCACGGAACGACTCGCCGAGCAGTACTTC
15,TRBV6-5,TRBJ1-5,.,once,CASSYSRQSNQPQHF,TGTGCCAGCAGTTACTCGAGACAGAGCAATCAGCCCCAGCATTTT
15,TRBV6-5,TRBJ1-6,.,.,CASSYSGGSNSPLHF,TGTGCCAGCAGTTACTCGGGGGGTTCTAATTCACCCCTCCACTTT
18,TRBV4-2,TRBJ2-7,TRBD2,.,CASSQVPRLAGAPYEQYF,TGTGCCAGCAGCCAAGTCCCCCGATTAGCGGGGGCCCCCTACGAGCAGTACTTC
14,TRBV3-1/TRBV3-2,TRBJ1-5,.,once,CASSQDYQYQPQHF,TGTGCCAGCAGCCAAGATTATCAGTATCAGCCCCAGCATTTT
15,TRBV5-4,TRBJ1-2,TRBD1,.,CASSGGQRVVYGYTF,TGTGCCAGCAGCGGGGGACAGCGCGTTGTCTATGGCTACACCTTC
15,TRBV3-1/TRBV3-2,TRBJ2-1,.,once,CASSQDSAGYNEQFF,TGTGCCAGCAGCCAAGATTCGGCGGGCTACAATGAGCAGTTCTTC
13,TRBV27,TRBJ1-5,.,.,CASSLNRNQPQHF,TGTGCCAGCAGTTTAAACAGGAATCAGCCCCAGCATTTT
10,TRBV10-3,TRBJ1-2,.,.,CAISGDIVTF,TGTGCCATCAGTGGGGACATCGTAACCTTC
12,TRBV10-3,TRBJ2-1,.,.,CAIRAASNEQFF,TGTGCCATCAGGGCGGCCAGCAATGAGCAGTTCTTC
16,TRBV7-3,TRBJ1-2,.,.,CASSAREEERDYGYTF,TGTGCCAGCAGCGCCCGGGAAGAGGAACGGGACTATGGCTACACCTTC
12,TRBV9,TRBJ2-1,.,.,CASSVPSNEQFF,TGTGCCAGCAGCGTCCCCTCTAATGAGCAGTTCTTC
12,TRBV11-2,TRBJ2-7,.,.,CASSLVGHEQYF,TGTGCCAGCAGCTTAGTTGGCCACGAGCAGTACTTC
12,TRBV30,TRBJ1-1,.,.,CAWSFHYTEAFF,TGTGCCTGGAGTTTCCATTACACTGAAGCTTTCTTT
16,TRBV5-4,TRBJ1-1,.,.,CASSPQKGGTYTEAFF,TGTGCCAGCAGCCCACAAAAGGGAGGGACGTACACTGAAGCTTTCTTT
16,TRBV12-5,TRBJ2-2,TRBD2,.,CASGLVPSGGTGELFF,TGTGCTAGTGGTTTGGTACCTAGCGGGGGGACCGGGGAGCTGTTTTTT